This TCR beta chain was sequenced in a study of spatial heterogeneity in lung cancer. Ten or more counts support this clonotype. Stated time point: sample taken at primary tumor resection. TCRdb passed the 5' RACE reads through MiXCR, listing each CDR3 protein once. The profile shows approximately 49,000 distinct CDR3 sequences, approximately 5% of them singletons. CDR1 is MNHNS and CDR2 is SASEGT in the germline V gene. Unmatched junction bases numbered 7, after V lost 4 bases and J lost 6 bases. The CDR3 contains 15 residues. Material: PBMCs, obtained at surgery. This receptor was obtained from a male donor with early-stage non-small cell lung cancer. V gene TRBV6-1 combines with J gene TRBJ2-1, with TRBD1 identical over 9 bases. CDR3: CASSALPGQGNEQFF. The CDR3, as DNA: TGTGCCAGCAGTGCCCTGCCGGGACAGGGCAATGAGCAGTTCTTC.